A single sample is the source of the 4 T cell receptor beta chains below, sequenced in a study of breast tumors, draining lymph nodes, adjacent tissues. Samples came from axillary lymph nodes draining the breast cancer. TCRdb processed the multiplex PCR reads anew with MiXCR; each CDR3 protein has one entry. The sample lists a few hundred thousand distinct CDR3 sequences, under 35% occurring once. Sequenced: axillary lymph node tissue. The receptors stem from a female donor with breast cancer. Some clones in this sample may be carry-over from other donors' samples.

This clonotype was seen ten or more times. The V and J genes are TRBV7-2 and TRBJ2-3; D tentatively fits TRBD1 or TRBD2 (5 bases each). Germline lookup yields CDR1 SGHTA and CDR2 FQGNSA. V lost 5 bases to trimming and J lost 5 bases, with 14 bases between them. This CDR3 spans 14 amino acids. DNA of the CDR3: TGTGCCAGCAGCATACCGGGACGCGGAGATACGCAGTATTTT. Its translation: CASSIPGRGDTQYF.

This sequence joins TRBV6-5 and TRBJ1-1; D remains ambiguous. Germline assignment: CDR1 MNHEY and CDR2 SVGAGI. CDR3 length equals 15 residues. V lost 0 bases and J lost 0, with 8 bases in between. The CDR3 region has the DNA TGTGCCAGCAGTTACTCTCTATTCATGAACACTGAAGCTTTCTTT. Amino acid sequence: CASSYSLFMNTEAFF.

With respect to this clonotype: A much larger clone lies one base from this, so it may be a read error. The gene calls are TRBV20-1 and TRBJ2-1; the D gene could be TRBD1 or TRBD2 (5 bases each). CDR1 and CDR2 from the germline V gene are DFQATT and SNEGSKA (reference sequence). The CDR3 covers 15 residues. V gave up 5 bases and J gave up 0 bases, with 14 bases separating them. CDR3 sequence: CSAGGPRSSYNEQFF. CDR3 bases: TGCAGTGCTGGGGGACCACGAAGCTCCTACAATGAGCAGTTCTTC.

The sample holds a few counts of this clonotype. J is TRBJ2-1 and V is TRBV6-1; 7 nucleotides agree with TRBD2. CDR1 and CDR2 from the germline V gene are MNHNS and SASEGT. The V gene end was trimmed by 6 bases and the J gene end by 5 bases; junction bases not matched to a gene: 10. This CDR3 is built from 15 residues. CDR3 loop: CASRGSTRGNNEQFF. CDR3 in DNA: TGTGCCAGCAGGGGGTCGACGCGGGGGAACAATGAGCAGTTCTTC.